The 27 T cell receptor beta chains below all came from one sample that was sequenced in a study of T cells in Graves' hyperthyroidism and ophthalmopathy. Amplified regions were TCR beta CDR3 sequences from RNA transcripts. RT-PCR in the first round (using the HTBI primer set) targeted the TCR CDR3. TCRdb fed the multiplex PCR reads into MiXCR, producing one record per CDR3 protein. The sample carries about 480,000 distinct CDR3 sequences, around 15% recorded once. Sequencing was done on a sample of blood. The receptors originated from a woman under 30 with Graves' hyperthyroidism.

The sample holds many counts of this clonotype. V usage is TRBV11-3 and J usage is TRBJ1-1; the match to TRBD1 covers 7 bases. This CDR3 is 12 amino acids long. V gave up 10 bases and J gave up 3 bases; unmatched junction bases: 5. Looked up from germline, CDR1 is SGHNT and CDR2 is YENEEA. The CDR3 nucleotides read TGTGCCATAACCGGGACAGACACTGAAGCTTTCTTT. This encodes CAITGTDTEAFF.

This clonotype was observed many times. V is TRBV6-2 or TRBV6-3 and J is TRBJ1-1; D is ambiguous. The CDR3 spans 14 residues. Trimming left V 5 bases short and J 4 bases short, with 14 bases between. The germline V gene has CDR1 MNHEY and CDR2 SVGEGT. This CDR3 reads CASSPVPHGTEAFF. As DNA, the CDR3 is TGTGCCAGCAGTCCAGTCCCCCATGGCACTGAAGCTTTCTTT.

The V gene is TRBV29-1, the J gene TRBJ2-2, with TRBD2 matching over 8 bases. This CDR3 is built from 16 residues. Germline loops: CDR1 SQVTM, CDR2 ANQGSEA. The V segment lost 8 bases and the J segment 3 bases; nucleotides outside the gene matches: 14. In DNA form, the CDR3 reads TGCAGCATACACCGTGGTAGCGGGACGTACACCGGGGAGCTGTTTTTT. Translation gives CSIHRGSGTYTGELFF.

At least ten counts were recorded for this clonotype. The J gene is TRBJ2-1, the V gene TRBV12-3 or TRBV12-4, with 11 positions matching TRBD2. V gave up 5 bases and J gave up 8 bases; unmatched junction bases: 14. The CDR3 sequence is 17 residues long. The CDR3 DNA sequence: TGTGCCAGCAGTGGGGGGACTAGCGGAAGCCGGCGGCATGAGCAGTTCTTC. It codes for CASSGGTSGSRRHEQFF.

This clonotype was counted many times. V gene TRBV14 combines with J gene TRBJ2-3; the match to TRBD2 covers 8 bases. CDR3 length: 17 residues. The V gene end was trimmed by 4 bases and the J gene end by 1 base; junction bases not matched to a gene: 10. CDR1 is SGHDN, CDR2 FVKESK, per germline. The CDR3 region is CASSRFQKTSGTDTQYF. The DNA of the CDR3 is TGTGCCAGCAGCCGTTTTCAGAAGACTAGCGGCACAGATACGCAGTATTTT.

The sample holds many counts of this clonotype. The chain links TRBV27 to TRBJ1-1, with D maybe TRBD1 (6 bases). The germline CDR1 and CDR2 sequences are MNHEY and SMNVEV (reference sequence). Between the trimmed V and J ends, which lost 5 bases and 1 base, there was a span of 14 bases. CDR3 length: 15 residues. In DNA form, the CDR3 reads TGTGCCAGCAGTCCAGGGGTGGAAAGGAACACTGAAGCTTTCTTT. It specifies CASSPGVERNTEAFF.

This clonotype was observed many times. The chain couples TRBV19 to TRBJ1-1, with D hard to call. The length of the CDR3 is 14 residues. With 3 bases removed from V and 0 bases from J, the gap between germline ends came to 8 bases. Per the germline V gene, CDR1 is LNHDA and CDR2 is SQIVND (reference sequence). The CDR3 DNA sequence: TGTGCCAGTAGTATCAGCCGCCTGAACACTGAAGCTTTCTTT. This sequence encodes CASSISRLNTEAFF.

This clonotype was seen at least ten times. The CDR3 DNA reads TGCAGCACGACGACTAGCGAGAGTGAGCAGTTCTTC. Translated: CSTTTSESEQFF. The chain recombines TRBV29-1 with TRBJ2-1; 8 bases line up with TRBD2. V gave up 8 bases and J gave up 9 bases; unmatched junction bases: 9. Germline-derived CDR1 and CDR2 are SQVTM and ANQGSEA. The CDR3 totals 12 residues.

This clonotype appeared many times. The V and J genes are TRBV18 and TRBJ2-1, with 9 bases lining up with TRBD1. From germline, CDR1 is KGHSH and CDR2 LQKENI. V was clipped by 3 bases and J by 9 bases; unmatched bases: 9. The CDR3 runs to 15 residues. CDR3 residues: CASSPSGTGFGEQFF. CDR3 nucleotide sequence: TGTGCCAGCTCACCGTCCGGGACAGGGTTTGGTGAGCAGTTCTTC.

The CDR3 loop is CASSLDRGFTEAFF. In DNA form, the CDR3 reads TGTGCCAGCAGCTTAGATCGGGGGTTCACTGAAGCTTTCTTT. The V gene is TRBV13, the J gene TRBJ1-1; possible D gene TRBD1, 5 bases. Germline values: CDR1 PRHDT, CDR2 FYEKMQ (reference sequence). Trimming left V 1 base short and J 4 bases short, with 10 bases between. This CDR3 is built from 14 residues.

This clonotype came up many times. This rearrangement joins TRBV30 to TRBJ1-1, with 9 bases lining up with TRBD1. V gave up 3 bases and J gave up 4 bases; unmatched junction bases: 3. The CDR3 extends over 13 amino acids. Germline CDR1 reads GTSNPN; CDR2 reads SVGIG (reference sequence). CDR3 sequence reads: CAWRGQGSTEAFF. CDR3 bases: TGTGCCTGGAGGGGACAGGGCTCCACTGAAGCTTTCTTT.

V and J are TRBV19 and TRBJ1-2, with D perhaps matching TRBD1 (5 bases). Germline V lookup: CDR1 LNHDA, CDR2 SQIVND (reference sequence). V shed 5 bases and J shed 3 bases, with 13 bases lying between them. There are 14 residues in the CDR3. CDR3 sequence: CASSEGTQYYGYTF. The CDR3 DNA follows: TGTGCCAGTAGTGAAGGGACCCAATACTATGGCTACACCTTC.

This clonotype has ten or more counts. This chain connects TRBV10-3 to TRBJ2-7; 8 bases are a match to TRBD2. The J segment lost 1 base and the V segment lost 11 bases, leaving 16 bases of the junction unmatched. CDR1 and CDR2 from the germline V gene are ENHRY and SYGVKD. The CDR3 extends over 16 amino acids. DNA of the CDR3: TGTGCCTCGAAGGTCAGCGGGAGACGGAGGTCCTACGAGCAGTACGTC. Its translation: CASKVSGRRRSYEQYV.

This clonotype was detected many times. The chain has TRBV11-1 and TRBJ2-5, with 8 bases matching TRBD2. The CDR3 consists of 13 residues. Germline V CDR1 and CDR2: SGHAT, FQDESV (reference sequence). After removal of 5 bases from V and 5 bases from J, the junction contained 4 bases not matched to a gene. DNA of the CDR3: TGTGCCAGCAGCCCCGGGACTAGGGAGACCCAGTACTTC. Protein sequence: CASSPGTRETQYF.

This clonotype was counted a few times. This rearrangement joins TRBV19 to TRBJ2-5; perhaps TRBD1 as D (6 bases). V was pared by 7 bases and J by 1 base, with 10 bases between. There are 13 residues in the CDR3. CDR1 LNHDA and CDR2 SQIVND come from the germline V gene (reference sequence). The CDR3 DNA is TGTGCCAGTAACACAGGGAGCCAAGAGACCCAGTACTTC. This encodes CASNTGSQETQYF.

The chain combines TRBV19 with TRBJ1-1; D perhaps matches TRBD1 (6 bases). V was cut by 6 bases and J by 6 bases, with 26 bases left in between. The CDR3 extends over 17 amino acids. CDR1 and CDR2 from the germline V gene are LNHDA and SQIVND (reference sequence). CDR3 loop: CASRSSRLQGSGAEAFF. DNA of the CDR3: TGTGCCAGTAGATCATCCCGCCTACAGGGCTCGGGCGCTGAAGCTTTCTTT. Variable domain in full (rest from reference TRBV19 and TRBJ1-1): DGGITQSPKYLFRKEGQNVTLSCEQNLNHDAMYWYRQDPGQGLRLIYYSQIVNDFQKGDIAEGYSVSREKKESFPLTVTSAQKNPTAFYLCASRSSRLQGSGAEAFFGQGTRLTVV.

This clonotype has ten or more counts. The chain's CDR3 is CASSHWPGSDSPLHF. In DNA form, the CDR3 reads TGTGCCAGCAGCCATTGGCCCGGATCGGATTCACCCCTCCACTTT. V and J are TRBV3-1 and TRBJ1-6; D gene unclear. Germline lookup yields CDR1 LGHDT and CDR2 YNNKEL (reference sequence). The ends were cut back, 3 bases at V and 8 bases at J, with 14 bases in the middle. The CDR3 sequence is 15 residues long.

This clonotype was picked up a small number of times. The chain couples TRBV27 to TRBJ2-3; D gene unclear. Trimming removed 5 bases at V and 5 bases at J, with 8 bases between. This CDR3 has 12 amino acids. Germline V CDR1 and CDR2: MNHEY, SMNVEV (reference sequence). The CDR3 spells CASSTRGDTQYF. DNA of the CDR3: TGTGCCAGCAGTACGCGCGGAGATACGCAGTATTTT.

The chain joins TRBV6-1 to TRBJ2-1; D is uncertain. V was pared by 0 bases and J by 5 bases, with 8 bases between. The CDR3 extends over 14 amino acids. Per the germline V gene, CDR1 is MNHNS and CDR2 is SASEGT. The CDR3 reads CASSEAGSHNEQFF. DNA of the CDR3: TGTGCCAGCAGTGAAGCGGGCAGCCACAATGAGCAGTTCTTC.

This clonotype came up a few times. The V gene is TRBV19, the J gene TRBJ2-5; D is perhaps TRBD2 (6 bases). V lost 5 bases and J 4 bases, leaving 17 bases between the germline ends. The CDR3 totals 15 residues. The germline gives CDR1 LNHDA, CDR2 SQIVND (reference sequence). The DNA of the CDR3 is TGTGCCAGTAGTCTTTCAGGAGGGAAGTCAGAGACCCAGTACTTC. Translation gives CASSLSGGKSETQYF.

This clonotype was seen only once. It may be a read error: a sequence one base away is much more abundant. The rearrangement links TRBV12-3 or TRBV12-4 to TRBJ1-3, with a weak D call TRBD1 (6 bases). The CDR3 runs 17 residues. Trimming took 4 bases from V and 4 from J, leaving 20 bases between them. The CDR3 bases are TGTGCCAGCAGTTCAAGCATGGGGGCGAGAGCCGGAAACACCATATATTTT. The encoded protein is CASSSSMGARAGNTIYF.

The J gene is TRBJ1-5, the V gene TRBV5-5, with D maybe TRBD1 (6 bases). The V end was cut by 4 bases, the J end by 0 bases, with 11 bases between. Germline CDR1 and CDR2: SGHKS and YYEKEE (reference sequence). This CDR3 is built from 15 residues. This CDR3 reads CASSRGHASNQPQHF. The DNA of the CDR3 is TGTGCCAGCAGCCGGGGACACGCTAGCAATCAGCCCCAGCATTTT.

The chain joins TRBV4-1 to TRBJ1-2; D ambiguous. V was shortened by 2 bases and J by 0 bases, with 7 bases between the two germline ends. CDR1 is MGHRA, CDR2 YSYEKL, per germline. The CDR3 loop spans 14 amino acids. The CDR3 nucleotides are TGCGCCAGCAGCCAATGGGATACTAACTATGGCTACACCTTC. Amino acids: CASSQWDTNYGYTF.

This clonotype was counted at least ten times. V and J are TRBV25-1 and TRBJ1-1; 7 positions agree with TRBD1. Trimming cost V 8 bases and J 5 bases; bases outside gene matches: 8. Germline CDR1 and CDR2: MGHDK and SYGVNS. This CDR3 contains 13 residues. The CDR3 coding sequence is TGTGCCAGCCGGGACAGTCGGAGGACTGAAGCTTTCTTT. Protein: CASRDSRRTEAFF.

This clonotype has ten or more counts. J is TRBJ1-5 and V is TRBV11-2; D is undetermined. From germline, CDR1 is SGHAT and CDR2 FQNNGV. This CDR3 region has 14 residues. V lost 2 bases to trimming and J lost 7 bases, with 12 bases between them. The CDR3 sequence is CASSLSWQNQPQHF. CDR3 nucleotides: TGTGCCAGCAGCTTATCCTGGCAGAACCAGCCCCAGCATTTT. The entire variable domain, with the rest obtained from reference TRBV11-2 and TRBJ1-5, is as follows: EAGVAQSPRYKIIEKRQSVAFWCNPISGHATLYWYQQILGQGPKLLIQFQNNGVVDDSQLPKDRFSAERLKGVDSTLKIQPAKLEDSAVYLCASSLSWQNQPQHFGDGTRLSIL.

This chain links TRBV29-1 with TRBJ1-1; D call uncertain. Germline lookup yields CDR1 SQVTM and CDR2 ANQGSEA. The V end lost 7 bases, the J end lost 3 bases, and 15 bases lay between the germline ends. The CDR3 loop spans 13 amino acids. In DNA form, the CDR3 reads TGCAGCGCACAAGGGAGTGGGGACACTGAAGCTTTCTTT. This gives the protein CSAQGSGDTEAFF. Supplemented by reference TRBV29-1 and TRBJ1-1, the full variable domain reads SAVISQKPSRDICQRGTSLTIQCQVDSQVTMMFWYRQQPGQSLTLIATANQGSEATYESGFVIDKFPISRPNLTFSTLTVSNMSPEDSSIYLCSAQGSGDTEAFFGQGTRLTVV.

This clonotype was seen at least ten times. The rearrangement uses TRBV30 and TRBJ1-6, with 7 bases that match TRBD1. CDR1 and CDR2 from the germline V gene are GTSNPN and SVGIG (reference sequence). V lost 3 bases and J lost 7; bases outside the gene matches: 6. The CDR3 totals 14 residues. Written as DNA, the CDR3 is TGTGCCTGGAGCGCGGGACAGTTCAATTCACCCCTCCACTTT. This gives the protein CAWSAGQFNSPLHF. Variable domain in full (rest from reference TRBV30 and TRBJ1-6): SQTIHQWPATLVQPVGSPLSLECTVEGTSNPNLYWYRQAAGRGLQLLFYSVGIGQISSEVPQNLSASRPQDRQFILSSKKLLLSDSGFYLCAWSAGQFNSPLHFGNGTRLTVT.